This is a list of T cell receptor beta chains from one sample in a study of chemoradiotherapy in HPV16-positive cancers. Clones were read by immunoSEQ multiplex PCR, and TCRdb kept only the in-frame ones, dropping some. The sample shows roughly 4,900 clones, about 91% of them seen only once. The sample in question was tumor tissue, obtained from a patient who underwent chemoradiotherapy. Every receptor here comes from a human donor with HPV-associated anogenital cancer. CDR3s include the opening cysteine and the closing phenylalanine or tryptophan. A D gene is named only where the DNA matches it firmly. Some rows have no size entry. The others give once, few or many, or a class for an expanded clone.

length: 15
J: TRBJ2-3
V: TRBV15
size: .
D: .
DNA: TGTGCCACCAGCAGAGGAGTTAGGGATGGGGATACGCAGTATTTT
CDR3: CATSRGVRDGDTQYF

length: 15
J: TRBJ2-7
V: TRBV6-5
size: .
D: .
DNA: TGTGCCAGCAGGACCACGGGGGCGGGCTCCTACGAGCAGTACTTC
CDR3: CASRTTGAGSYEQYF

length: 20
J: TRBJ2-5
V: TRBV5-1
size: .
D: TRBD1
DNA: TGCGCCAGCAGCTTTTATCAGTCGGGCAGGATACAGGGGAGAGAAGAGACCCAGTACTTC
CDR3: CASSFYQSGRIQGREETQYF

length: 18
J: TRBJ2-1
V: TRBV7-2
size: .
D: TRBD2
DNA: TGTGCCAGCAGCTTAGAGCCGAGACTAGCCCGGTCCTACAATGAGCAGTTCTTC
CDR3: CASSLEPRLARSYNEQFF

length: 14
J: TRBJ1-5
V: TRBV15
size: .
D: .
DNA: TGTGCCACCAGCAGGAAGGGGGTTCATCAGCCCCAGCATTTT
CDR3: CATSRKGVHQPQHF

length: 13
J: TRBJ1-1
V: TRBV7-2
size: .
D: .
DNA: TGTGCCAGCAGCTTACTAGTGAACACTGAAGCTTTCTTT
CDR3: CASSLLVNTEAFF

length: 16
J: TRBJ1-5
V: TRBV5-6
size: .
D: .
DNA: TGTGCCAGCAGCTTGGGGACAGCGTATAGCAATCAGCCCCAGCATTTT
CDR3: CASSLGTAYSNQPQHF

length: 16
J: TRBJ2-3
V: TRBV7-8
size: .
D: TRBD1
DNA: TGTGCCAGCAGCCCCCGCCGGGACAGTTACACAGATACGCAGTATTTT
CDR3: CASSPRRDSYTDTQYF

length: 17
J: TRBJ2-1
V: TRBV19
size: once
D: TRBD2
DNA: TGTGCCAGTAGTGCCGGGACTAGCGGAGAGGTCTACAATGAGCAGTTCTTC
CDR3: CASSAGTSGEVYNEQFF

length: 16
J: TRBJ2-6
V: TRBV4-3
size: .
D: .
DNA: TGCGCCAGCAGCCAGGCGGTGTTTTCTGGGGCCAACGTCCTGACTTTC
CDR3: CASSQAVFSGANVLTF

length: 14
J: TRBJ2-7
V: TRBV5-1
size: .
D: TRBD2
DNA: TGCGCCAGCAGGAGGAGCGGGAGTATCAACGAGCAGTACTTC
CDR3: CASRRSGSINEQYF

length: 13
J: TRBJ2-5
V: TRBV6-1
size: .
D: .
DNA: TGTGCCAGTCCGGGAATTTCGAAAGAGACCCAGTACTTC
CDR3: CASPGISKETQYF

length: 14
J: TRBJ1-2
V: TRBV5-1
size: .
D: .
DNA: TGCGCCAGCAGTTACGGACCTGGGGTAGGTGGCTACACCTTC
CDR3: CASSYGPGVGGYTF

length: 14
J: TRBJ2-1
V: TRBV5-8
size: .
D: .
DNA: TGTGCCAGCACCCTCTCTGAGATTTCCAATGAGCAGTTCTTC
CDR3: CASTLSEISNEQFF

length: 15
J: TRBJ2-1
V: TRBV6-1
size: .
D: TRBD1
DNA: TGTGCCAGCAGTGAAGAGACAGGGGGCTACAATGAGCAGTTCTTC
CDR3: CASSEETGGYNEQFF

length: 12
J: TRBJ2-7
V: TRBV29-1
size: .
D: .
DNA: TGCAGCGTTGAGTCCGGGGTCAACGAGCAGTACTTC
CDR3: CSVESGVNEQYF

length: 18
J: TRBJ2-2
V: TRBV5-6
size: .
D: .
DNA: TGTGCCAGCAGCTTGCAGGGTCTTGGGGGAGAGAACACCGGGGAGCTGTTTTTT
CDR3: CASSLQGLGGENTGELFF

length: 15
J: TRBJ1-2
V: TRBV29-1
size: .
D: .
DNA: TGCAGCGTCGTTACGACTCAATTGGAAAGCGGTGGCTACACCTTC
CDR3: CSVVTTQLESGGYTF

length: 16
J: TRBJ2-2
V: TRBV7-2
size: once
D: .
DNA: TGTGCCAGCAGCTTAAGGCTGGGGGGGCGAGGCGGGGAGCTGTTTTTT
CDR3: CASSLRLGGRGGELFF

length: 13
J: TRBJ1-2
V: TRBV7-2
size: .
D: .
DNA: TGTGCCAGCAGCTTCGACAGCCGCTATGGCTACACCTTC
CDR3: CASSFDSRYGYTF

length: 13
J: TRBJ1-6
V: TRBV5-5
size: .
D: .
DNA: TGTGCCAGCAGCTTGGCGGTCAATTCACCCCTCCACTTT
CDR3: CASSLAVNSPLHF

length: 15
J: TRBJ2-1
V: TRBV7-6
size: .
D: TRBD2
DNA: TGTGCCAGCAGCCCAATGACTAGCGCCCACAATGAGCAGTTCTTC
CDR3: CASSPMTSAHNEQFF

length: 15
J: TRBJ2-7
V: TRBV28
size: .
D: TRBD2
DNA: TGTGCCAGCAGTTTGCGACTAGCGCTTACCTACGAGCAGTACTTC
CDR3: CASSLRLALTYEQYF

length: 12
J: TRBJ1-6
V: TRBV7-3
size: .
D: .
DNA: TGTGCCAGCAGCGAGCCTAATTCACCCCTCCACTTT
CDR3: CASSEPNSPLHF

length: 17
J: TRBJ2-3
V: TRBV13
size: .
D: .
DNA: TGTGCCAGCAGCCGTAAGGAGGGGAGTAGTGCGACAGATACGCAGTATTTT
CDR3: CASSRKEGSSATDTQYF

length: 15
J: TRBJ1-1
V: TRBV27
size: .
D: .
DNA: TGTGCCAGCTGCGACGGCAAAAGAATGAACACTGAAGCTTTCTTT
CDR3: CASCDGKRMNTEAFF

length: 14
J: TRBJ1-5
V: TRBV7-9
size: .
D: .
DNA: TGTGCCAGCAGCCAACAGGATAGCAATCAGCCCCAGCATTTT
CDR3: CASSQQDSNQPQHF

length: 12
J: TRBJ1-1
V: TRBV28
size: .
D: .
DNA: TGTGCCAGCAAGATCCCAAACACTGAAGCTTTCTTT
CDR3: CASKIPNTEAFF

length: 13
J: TRBJ2-3
V: TRBV7-2
size: .
D: TRBD2
DNA: TGTGCCAGCAGCTTCCGGGGGGACCCTAGGTCGTATTTT
CDR3: CASSFRGDPRSYF

length: 15
J: TRBJ1-2
V: TRBV29-1
size: .
D: .
DNA: TGCAGCGTTTTGGACAGTCACCTGCTTAACTATGGCTACACCTTC
CDR3: CSVLDSHLLNYGYTF

length: 15
J: TRBJ2-1
V: TRBV6-5
size: .
D: TRBD2
DNA: TGTGCCAGCAGTCCCGGGACTAGCGGGAGGGCTTTTAAGTTCTTC
CDR3: CASSPGTSGRAFKFF

length: 15
J: TRBJ2-7
V: TRBV7-2
size: .
D: TRBD1
DNA: TGTGCCAGCAGCTTGGCAGGGCAGGGGGCGAGCGAGCAGTACTTC
CDR3: CASSLAGQGASEQYF

length: 14
J: TRBJ1-1
V: TRBV30
size: .
D: .
DNA: TGTGCCTGGAGTGTGGGGCAGTTTGAGACTGAAGCTTTCTTT
CDR3: CAWSVGQFETEAFF

length: 16
J: TRBJ2-3
V: TRBV6-1
size: .
D: TRBD2
DNA: TGTGCCAGCAGTGCGCGACTAGCGGGAAGGGTTGGTACGCAGTATTTT
CDR3: CASSARLAGRVGTQYF

length: 15
J: TRBJ2-3
V: TRBV6-1
size: .
D: TRBD2
DNA: TGTGCCAGCAGTGAAGGGACTAGCGGGGTCGATACGCAGTATTTT
CDR3: CASSEGTSGVDTQYF

length: 11
J: TRBJ1-1
V: TRBV19
size: .
D: .
DNA: TGTGCCAGTAGAGAGAACACTGAAGCTTTCTTT
CDR3: CASRENTEAFF

length: 12
J: TRBJ2-1
V: TRBV11-2
size: once
D: .
DNA: TGTGCCAGCAGCTTTTTGGGTAGTGAGCAGTTCTTC
CDR3: CASSFLGSEQFF

length: 14
J: TRBJ2-2
V: TRBV6-1
size: .
D: .
DNA: TGTGCCAGCACAATGGGGGCGGACACCGGGGAGCTGTTTTTT
CDR3: CASTMGADTGELFF

length: 18
J: TRBJ2-7
V: TRBV9
size: once
D: TRBD2
DNA: TGTGCCAGCAGCGCCACTAGCGGGGGGTCCGCTACCCATTACGAGCAGTACTTC
CDR3: CASSATSGGSATHYEQYF

length: 17
J: TRBJ2-3
V: TRBV28
size: .
D: .
DNA: TGTGCCAGCAAGCTCAACCCGGGGGTAGAAGGGAGTCATACGCAGTATTTT
CDR3: CASKLNPGVEGSHTQYF

length: 14
J: TRBJ2-7
V: TRBV27
size: .
D: TRBD2
DNA: TGTGCCAGCAAAGCGGGGGTACTCTCCTACGAGCAGTACTTC
CDR3: CASKAGVLSYEQYF

length: 15
J: TRBJ1-1
V: TRBV6-5
size: .
D: .
DNA: TGTGCCAGCAGTCGAACAGAGACACGGAACACTGAAGCTTTCTTT
CDR3: CASSRTETRNTEAFF

length: 16
J: TRBJ2-2
V: TRBV30
size: .
D: TRBD1
DNA: TGTGCCTGGAGCCCTCCGGACAGGATGGACACCGGGGAGCTGTTTTTT
CDR3: CAWSPPDRMDTGELFF

length: 12
J: TRBJ2-7
V: TRBV25-1
size: .
D: .
DNA: TGTGCCAGCATGGACAATGCCTACGAGCAGTACTTC
CDR3: CASMDNAYEQYF

length: 17
J: TRBJ2-2
V: TRBV4-2
size: .
D: TRBD2
DNA: TGTGCCAGCAGCCACGCACTGGCGGGAGGGCCCATCGGGGAGCTGTTTTTT
CDR3: CASSHALAGGPIGELFF

length: 13
J: TRBJ1-2
V: TRBV11-2
size: .
D: TRBD1
DNA: TGTGCCAGCAGGGCAGGGGGGGTCTATGGCTACACCTTC
CDR3: CASRAGGVYGYTF

length: 16
J: TRBJ2-6
V: TRBV6-5
size: once
D: TRBD2
DNA: TGTGCCAGCAGTTACTCGGGAGGGGCTGGGGCCAACGTCCTGACTTTC
CDR3: CASSYSGGAGANVLTF

length: 12
J: TRBJ2-7
V: TRBV28
size: .
D: .
DNA: TGTGCCAGCAGCTCTATTTCCTACGAGCAGTACTTC
CDR3: CASSSISYEQYF

length: 14
J: TRBJ2-1
V: TRBV10-3
size: .
D: .
DNA: TGTGCCATTTCGCGGGGAACATCATACAATGAGCAGTTCTTC
CDR3: CAISRGTSYNEQFF

length: 14
J: TRBJ2-1
V: TRBV4-3
size: .
D: .
DNA: TGCGCCAGCAGCCATGCCGCGGGATCCAATGAGCAGTTCTTC
CDR3: CASSHAAGSNEQFF

length: 14
J: TRBJ1-2
V: TRBV29-1
size: .
D: TRBD1
DNA: TGCAGCGTTAGAGGACAGGGGAAAAACTATGGCTACACCTTC
CDR3: CSVRGQGKNYGYTF

length: 15
J: TRBJ1-5
V: TRBV27
size: .
D: .
DNA: TGTGCCAGCAGTTTCGGGGGATTTAGCAATCAGCCCCAGCATTTT
CDR3: CASSFGGFSNQPQHF

length: 13
J: TRBJ1-1
V: TRBV27
size: .
D: TRBD1
DNA: TGTGCCAGCAGTTGGACAGGGGACACTGAAGCTTTCTTT
CDR3: CASSWTGDTEAFF

length: 15
J: TRBJ2-1
V: TRBV27
size: .
D: .
DNA: TGTGCCAGCAGTAGGGGGGACGGGACTATCAATGAGCAGTTCTTC
CDR3: CASSRGDGTINEQFF

length: 16
J: TRBJ2-7
V: TRBV11-2
size: .
D: TRBD2
DNA: TGTGCCAGCAGCACAATTATAGCGGGGGTGCTCTACGAGCAGTACTTC
CDR3: CASSTIIAGVLYEQYF

length: 11
J: TRBJ2-3
V: TRBV6-6
size: .
D: .
DNA: TGTGCCAGCAGTTACTCAGATACGCAGTATTTT
CDR3: CASSYSDTQYF

length: 15
J: TRBJ2-7
V: TRBV30
size: .
D: TRBD2
DNA: TGTGCCGGCCTCTGGCGGGAGGCCTCCTCCTACGAGCAGTACTTC
CDR3: CAGLWREASSYEQYF

length: 11
J: TRBJ1-1
V: TRBV19
size: few
D: TRBD1
DNA: TGTGCCTCGACAGGGAGCACTGAAGCTTTCTTT
CDR3: CASTGSTEAFF

length: 13
J: TRBJ1-5
V: TRBV19
size: .
D: .
DNA: TGTGCCAGTAGTATTGGCGGTAATCAGCCCCAGCATTTT
CDR3: CASSIGGNQPQHF